The 14 T cell receptor beta chains below were found in one sample sequenced in a study of vaccination and CD4 T cells after COVID-19. The treatment here: approximately nine-day PBMC culture with coronavirus spike peptide pools or control peptides (ViraFEST assay). The unexposed donor's CD4+ T cells were collected before the COVID-19 pandemic (2011-2018). No antigen has been assigned to these receptors. The Oncomine TCR Beta short-read assay generated sequence data from the DNA of cultured CD4+ T cells. DNA came from CD4+ T cells after culture. TCRdb re-called the PCR reads through MiXCR, storing one row per CDR3 protein. The sample holds around 11,000 distinct CDR3 sequences, less than 40% seen once. Sequencing was done on a sample of CD4+ T cells from blood, cultured in vitro. The receptors come from a human donor in good health.

The chain carries TRBV20-1 and TRBJ2-2; 9 nucleotides align to TRBD2. This CDR3 region has 16 residues. CDR1 and CDR2 (germline): DFQATT, SNEGSKA (reference sequence). The junction had 7 bases not matched to a gene; V was cut back by 1 base and J by 4 bases. CDR3 in DNA: TGCAGTGCTAGAGTAATAGCGGGAGCGGGCACCGGGGAGCTGTTTTTT. It is translated as CSARVIAGAGTGELFF.

The chain uses TRBV24-1 and TRBJ2-5; no clear D. The CDR3 has 13 amino acids. The germline V gene has CDR1 KGHDR and CDR2 SFDVKD. Trimming stripped 12 bases from V and 4 bases from J, with 17 bases between. The CDR3 nucleotides are TGTGCCTCCCAGAGTAGTGGTCGAGAGACCCAGTACTTC. Translated, it gives CASQSSGRETQYF.

V is TRBV6-4 and J is TRBJ2-7, with TRBD1 as a possible D gene (5 bases). Trimming shortened V by 6 bases and J by 0 bases, and 15 bases separated the two germline ends. Germline CDR1 reads MRHNA; CDR2 reads SNTAGT. This CDR3 is built from 15 residues. CDR3 amino acids: CASRTQDMISYEQYF. CDR3 DNA sequence: TGTGCCAGCAGGACCCAGGACATGATCTCCTACGAGCAGTACTTC.

The chain recombines TRBV20-1 with TRBJ2-3, with D perhaps TRBD2 (6 bases). Germline CDR1 and CDR2: DFQATT and SNEGSKA (reference sequence). CDR3 size: 16 residues. V lost 5 bases and J 2 bases, leaving 20 bases between the germline ends. The CDR3 spells CSAGGVTGSLTDTQYF. The CDR3 DNA sequence: TGCAGTGCTGGAGGGGTGACGGGAAGCCTCACAGATACGCAGTATTTT.

J is TRBJ2-7 and V is TRBV27; the match to TRBD1 covers 8 bases. This CDR3 is built from 15 residues. V lost 2 bases, J lost 3 bases, and 6 bases stayed unmatched. Germline V CDR1 and CDR2: MNHEY, SMNVEV (reference sequence). The CDR3 region has the DNA TGTGCCAGCAGTTTAAGGGGTGACAGGGGCTACGAGCAGTACTTC. Protein sequence: CASSLRGDRGYEQYF.

This clonotype was seen a few times. The chain recombines TRBV2 with TRBJ1-1; the D gene is possibly TRBD1 (5 bases). V lost 4 bases and J 2 bases, leaving 11 bases between the germline ends. The CDR3 spans 14 residues. CDR1 SNHLY and CDR2 FYNNEI come from the germline V gene. CDR3 sequence (DNA): TGTGCCAGCAGTGGTTGGGGGGGTAACACTGAAGCTTTCTTT. Its protein is CASSGWGGNTEAFF.

Here the CDR3 DNA reads TGTGCCAGTAGTGGTCCGGGGGCTAGGTCCAATGAGCAGTTCTTC. Residues: CASSGPGARSNEQFF. The chain employs TRBV19 and TRBJ2-1; D tentatively fits TRBD1 or TRBD2 (6 bases each). Germline V gene lookup returns CDR1 LNHDA and CDR2 SQIVND (reference sequence). This CDR3 comprises 15 residues. Deletions cut 5 bases from V and 6 bases from J, with 17 bases between.

This clonotype has only a few counts. V usage is TRBV27 and J usage is TRBJ2-5, with 8 positions matching TRBD1. The J segment lost 6 bases and the V segment lost 5 bases, leaving 20 bases of the junction unmatched. This CDR3 is 18 amino acids long. Germline V gives CDR1 MNHEY, CDR2 SMNVEV (reference sequence). The CDR3 DNA sequence: TGTGCCAGCAGTCGCACGACAGGGGATGGGATTATAGGGCAGACCCAGTACTTC. Amino acid sequence: CASSRTTGDGIIGQTQYF.

This clonotype was observed a few times. The rearrangement joins TRBV20-1 to TRBJ2-3; possible D gene TRBD2, 6 bases. Trimming took off 3 bases at V and 6 bases at J, with 19 bases between the two ends. The CDR3 loop spans 15 amino acids. Germline V gene sequence: CDR1 DFQATT, CDR2 SNEGSKA (reference sequence). CDR3 DNA sequence: TGCAGTGCTAGGGTCCCGCTAGCGACTCGGGATACGCAGTATTTT. This sequence encodes CSARVPLATRDTQYF.

The chain uses TRBV25-1 and TRBJ2-7; no firm D call. V lost 4 bases and J lost 2, with 6 bases in between. The CDR3 is made up of 12 amino acids. The germline gives CDR1 MGHDK, CDR2 SYGVNS. CDR3 loop: CASSGAPYEQYF. The CDR3 DNA is TGTGCCAGCAGTGGTGCTCCCTACGAGCAGTACTTC.

This chain joins TRBV5-4 and TRBJ2-7, with 7 bases lining up with TRBD1. J was trimmed by 7 bases and V by 2 bases; bases with no gene match: 6. Germline values: CDR1 SGHNT, CDR2 YYREEE (reference sequence). CDR3 length: 13 residues. This chain's CDR3 is CASSLKGAREQYF. The CDR3 nucleotides read TGTGCCAGCAGCTTAAAGGGGGCGCGGGAGCAGTACTTC.

This chain links TRBV6-1 with TRBJ2-7, with D hard to call. The CDR3 totals 15 residues. Per the germline V gene, CDR1 is MNHNS and CDR2 is SASEGT. Trimming stripped 6 bases from V and 0 bases from J, with 15 bases between. The CDR3: CASSTPTLSSYEQYF. The CDR3 nucleotides read TGTGCCAGCAGCACACCAACTCTAAGCTCCTACGAGCAGTACTTC.

The chain joins TRBV19 to TRBJ2-7; D not certain. V lost 6 bases and J lost 0, with 12 bases in between. Germline assignment: CDR1 LNHDA and CDR2 SQIVND (reference sequence). The CDR3 totals 14 residues. Written as DNA, the CDR3 is TGTGCCAGTAGCATCGCGGCCAGCTCCTACGAGCAGTACTTC. The encoded protein is CASSIAASSYEQYF.

The chain links TRBV5-4 to TRBJ2-1; weak D call: TRBD2 (6 bases). Germline-derived CDR1 and CDR2 are SGHNT and YYREEE (reference sequence). Trimming took off 0 bases at V and 5 bases at J, with 9 bases between the two ends. This CDR3 contains 14 residues. CDR3 sequence (DNA): TGTGCCAGCAGCTTGGTTAGCGGAGACAATGAGCAGTTCTTC. Amino acids: CASSLVSGDNEQFF.